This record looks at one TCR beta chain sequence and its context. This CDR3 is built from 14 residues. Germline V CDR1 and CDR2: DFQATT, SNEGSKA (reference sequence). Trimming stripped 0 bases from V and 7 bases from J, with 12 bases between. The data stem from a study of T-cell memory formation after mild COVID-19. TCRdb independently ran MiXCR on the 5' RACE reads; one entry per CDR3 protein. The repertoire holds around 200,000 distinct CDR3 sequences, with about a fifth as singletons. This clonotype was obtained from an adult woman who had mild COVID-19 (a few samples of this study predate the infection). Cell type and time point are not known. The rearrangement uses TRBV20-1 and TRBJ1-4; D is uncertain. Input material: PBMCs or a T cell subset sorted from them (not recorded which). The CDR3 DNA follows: TGCAGTGCTAGAGACCCCCGTCCGGCTGAAAAACTGTTTTTT. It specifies CSARDPRPAEKLFF.